A single sample is the source of the 27 T cell receptor beta chains below, sequenced in a study of T cells after somatic rescue of genetic block. Assay: immunoSEQ multiplex PCR; the TCRdb copy retains only in-frame clones and omits some. The table lists 110,000 or so clones, 90% to 95% of them singletons. Sequenced material: peripheral blood mononuclear cells (PBMCs). These receptors came from a woman aged 18-29 years.

J is TRBJ2-1 and V is TRBV25-1, with 10 bases identical to TRBD2. Looked up from germline, CDR1 is MGHDK and CDR2 is SYGVNS. V was pared by 6 bases and J by 1 base, with 3 bases of the junction left unmatched. The CDR3 length is 15 residues. The CDR3 is CASSLAGVSYNEQFF. In DNA form, the CDR3 reads TGTGCCAGCAGCCTAGCGGGGGTATCCTACAATGAGCAGTTCTTC.

This clone is medium-sized in the sample. The chain carries TRBV19 and TRBJ1-1, with unresolved D. The germline CDR1 and CDR2 sequences are LNHDA and SQIVND (reference sequence). This CDR3 contains 13 residues. V was shortened by 7 bases and J by 0 bases, with 9 bases between the two germline ends. The CDR3, as DNA: TGTGCCAGTAACATCGGGGTGAACACTGAAGCTTTCTTT. Residues: CASNIGVNTEAFF.

J is TRBJ2-7 and V is TRBV7-8; D assignment may be TRBD1 or TRBD2 (5 bases each). The V end lost 4 bases, the J end lost 4 bases, and 14 bases lay between the germline ends. Germline V gene lookup returns CDR1 SGHVS and CDR2 FQNEAQ. The CDR3 loop spans 14 amino acids. The DNA for the CDR3 is TGTGCCAGCAGCTCCCCCGGGACCTATTACGAGCAGTACTTC. Protein sequence: CASSSPGTYYEQYF. Filled out from reference TRBV7-8 and TRBJ2-7, the complete variable domain reads GAGVSQSPRYKVAKRGQDVALRCDPISGHVSLFWYQQALGQGPEFLTYFQNEAQLDKSGLPSDRFFAERPEGSVSTLKIQRTQQEDSAVYLCASSSPGTYYEQYFGPGTRLTVT.

The gene calls are TRBV29-1 and TRBJ2-1; 11 bases fit TRBD1. Germline CDR1 and CDR2: SQVTM and ANQGSEA. Germline trimming cut 3 bases from V and 8 bases from J; bases unmatched to any gene: 6. The CDR3 length is 14 residues. As DNA, the CDR3 is TGCAGCGTTGATGGGACAGGGGGTCTGGATGAGCAGTTCTTC. This encodes CSVDGTGGLDEQFF.

This clone was detected many times. This chain joins TRBV7-8 and TRBJ2-7, with 9 bases identical to TRBD1. With 10 bases clipped from V and 5 bases from J, the junction kept 6 bases outside the gene matches. Germline assignment: CDR1 SGHVS and CDR2 FQNEAQ. The CDR3 covers 12 residues. CDR3 bases: TGTGCCACCACACAGGGGGCCCACGAGCAGTACTTC. This encodes CATTQGAHEQYF.

J is TRBJ1-5 and V is TRBV2; D remains unclear. Deletions cut 4 bases from V and 0 bases from J, with 10 bases between. Looked up from germline, CDR1 is SNHLY and CDR2 is FYNNEI. The CDR3 sequence is 15 residues long. The CDR3 DNA reads TGTGCCAGCAGTGTAAGAGGCCATAGCAATCAGCCCCAGCATTTT. It yields the protein CASSVRGHSNQPQHF.

V and J are TRBV30 and TRBJ1-6, with 8 bases aligning to TRBD1. Germline V gene lookup returns CDR1 GTSNPN and CDR2 SVGIG (reference sequence). V was clipped by 3 bases and J by 7 bases; unmatched bases: 5. This CDR3 is built from 14 residues. Here the CDR3 reads CAWSGGQVNSPLHF. Written as DNA, the CDR3 is TGTGCCTGGAGCGGGGGACAGGTGAATTCACCCCTCCACTTT.

This chain links TRBV11-2 with TRBJ2-7; D is perhaps TRBD1 or TRBD2 (5 bases each). V was shortened by 2 bases and J by 0 bases, with 14 bases between the two germline ends. The germline V gene encodes CDR1 SGHAT and CDR2 FQNNGV. CDR3 length equals 16 residues. CDR3 nucleotides: TGTGCCAGCAGCTTAACCGGGACCGCTAGCTCCTACGAGCAGTACTTC. Amino acids: CASSLTGTASSYEQYF.

This clone has a handful of counts. This chain uses TRBV5-4 with TRBJ1-3; D might be TRBD1 (6 bases). CDR1 SGHNT and CDR2 YYREEE come from the germline V gene (reference sequence). V was shortened by 4 bases and J by 3 bases, with 14 bases between the two germline ends. The CDR3 runs to 15 residues. For the CDR3, the DNA is TGTGCCAGCAGCGCGGGGGGGCTAAGTGGAAACACCATATATTTT. It specifies CASSAGGLSGNTIYF.

The genes are TRBV9 and TRBJ2-6; D ambiguous. V was shortened by 0 bases and J by 0 bases, with 10 bases between the two germline ends. The germline gives CDR1 SGDLS, CDR2 YYNGEE. The CDR3 has 17 residues. The CDR3 region is CASSVELRPSGANVLTF. DNA for the CDR3: TGTGCCAGCAGCGTAGAACTCAGGCCCTCTGGGGCCAACGTCCTGACTTTC.

V is TRBV6-5 and J is TRBJ1-1; D is uncertain. From germline, CDR1 is MNHEY and CDR2 SVGAGI. This CDR3 spans 15 amino acids. V dropped 5 bases and J dropped 1 base, with 14 bases sitting between them. The CDR3 protein is CASSGQLEGNTEAFF. The CDR3 DNA follows: TGTGCCAGCAGTGGTCAATTGGAGGGGAACACTGAAGCTTTCTTT.

The chain couples TRBV9 to TRBJ1-1, with no clear D. V was shortened by 3 bases and J by 7 bases, with 16 bases between the two germline ends. This CDR3 comprises 14 residues. CDR1 and CDR2 from the germline V gene are SGDLS and YYNGEE. The CDR3 DNA reads as TGTGCCAGCAGCGCCATTGGAACCCACTATGAAGCTTTCTTT. Protein sequence: CASSAIGTHYEAFF. The full variable domain, in which reference TRBV9 and TRBJ1-1 provide the parts outside the CDR3, is DSGVTQTPKHLITATGQRVTLRCSPRSGDLSVYWYQQSLDQGLQFLIQYYNGEERAKGNILERFSAQQFPDLHSELNLSSLELGDSALYFCASSAIGTHYEAFFGQGTRLTVV.

This chain joins TRBV5-4 and TRBJ2-7; no firm D call. Germline V CDR1 and CDR2: SGHNT, YYREEE (reference sequence). The CDR3 has 12 amino acids. V lost 2 bases, J lost 3 bases, and 6 bases lay in between. The CDR3 nucleotides are TGTGCCAGCAGCTTAGTGGGCTACGAGCAGTACTTC. This gives the protein CASSLVGYEQYF.

V and J are TRBV19 and TRBJ2-2; tentative D call: TRBD1 (5 bases). The V gene lost 5 bases and the J gene lost 3 bases, with 13 bases spanning the gap. CDR1 and CDR2 from the germline V gene are LNHDA and SQIVND (reference sequence). The CDR3 has 15 residues. The CDR3 region is CASSAIDSDTGELFF. The CDR3 nucleotides are TGTGCCAGTAGTGCGATCGACAGTGACACCGGGGAGCTGTTTTTT.

The V call is TRBV28, the J call TRBJ1-2; D is ambiguous. Germline V gene lookup returns CDR1 MDHEN and CDR2 SYDVKM. The CDR3 covers 12 residues. V was trimmed by 6 bases and J by 4 bases, leaving 9 bases between them. The CDR3 nucleotides are TGTGCCAGCAGCCCTGACCCCTATGGCTACACCTTC. The encoded protein is CASSPDPYGYTF.

The chain carries TRBV7-6 and TRBJ1-1; TRBD1 agrees at 8 bases. V gave up 1 base and J gave up 2 bases; unmatched junction bases: 6. The CDR3 is 16 residues long. Germline CDR1 is SGHVS and CDR2 is FNYEAQ. The CDR3 DNA reads TGTGCCAGCAGCTTAGTAGACAGGGGCTTTAACACTGAAGCTTTCTTT. It encodes CASSLVDRGFNTEAFF.

The rearrangement uses TRBV7-2 and TRBJ1-3, with 8 bases fitting TRBD1. This CDR3 is 14 amino acids long. Germline loops: CDR1 SGHTA, CDR2 FQGNSA. J was trimmed by 4 bases and V by 2 bases; bases with no gene match: 1. CDR3 bases: TGTGCCAGCAGCTTACAGGGGGCGGGAAACACCATATATTTT. Amino acids: CASSLQGAGNTIYF.

The rearrangement joins TRBV11-2 to TRBJ1-2; D is uncertain. Germline assignment: CDR1 SGHAT and CDR2 FQNNGV. This CDR3 is 12 amino acids long. V lost 3 bases to trimming and J lost 6 bases, with 8 bases between them. The CDR3 reads CASSFREHGYTF. CDR3 in DNA: TGTGCCAGCAGCTTCAGAGAGCATGGCTACACCTTC.

The chain carries TRBV27 and TRBJ1-1; perhaps TRBD1 as D (5 bases). Trimming stripped 11 bases from V and 2 bases from J, with 18 bases between. Germline CDR1 reads MNHEY; CDR2 reads SMNVEV (reference sequence). CDR3 size: 14 residues. Written as DNA, the CDR3 is TGTGCCTGGGGGGGGTCCAGCCTTAACACTGAAGCTTTCTTT. It is translated as CAWGGSSLNTEAFF.

This clone turned up a few times. The chain recombines TRBV2 with TRBJ2-3; TRBD1 or TRBD2 may be the D gene (5 bases each). CDR1 SNHLY and CDR2 FYNNEI come from the germline V gene. The CDR3 is 17 amino acids. Between the trimmed V and J ends, which lost 6 bases and 0 bases, there was a span of 19 bases. CDR3 amino acids: CASSKVVVRDSTDTQYF. For the CDR3, the DNA is TGTGCCAGCAGCAAAGTCGTAGTCCGGGACAGCACAGATACGCAGTATTTT.

Written as DNA, the CDR3 is TGTGCCAGCAGTTACTCATCAGGGGCTTCACCCCTCCACTTT. Amino acid sequence: CASSYSSGASPLHF. The rearrangement uses TRBV6-5 and TRBJ1-6; a weak D match, TRBD1 (6 bases). V gave up 0 bases and J gave up 9 bases, with 9 bases separating them. This CDR3 has 14 residues. Per germline, CDR1 MNHEY and CDR2 SVGAGI.

This chain uses TRBV7-2 with TRBJ2-1, with 11 nucleotides matching TRBD2. With V trimmed by 0 bases and J by 7 bases, 11 bases remained unmatched. CDR1 SGHTA and CDR2 FQGNSA come from the germline V gene. The CDR3 runs 18 residues. The CDR3 DNA follows: TGTGCCAGCAGCTTAGCCCCGGTTAGCGGGGGGGCCGGTAATGAGCAGTTCTTC. It yields the protein CASSLAPVSGGAGNEQFF.

The rearrangement uses TRBV5-4 and TRBJ2-1, with D uncertain. This CDR3 has 18 amino acids. Germline V CDR1 and CDR2: SGHNT, YYREEE (reference sequence). The V end was cut by 0 bases, the J end by 0 bases, with 16 bases between. CDR3 region: CASSLADAPMSSYNEQFF. The CDR3 DNA follows: TGTGCCAGCAGCTTGGCAGACGCACCGATGAGCTCCTACAATGAGCAGTTCTTC.

The V and J genes are TRBV9 and TRBJ2-7; D call uncertain. CDR3 size: 15 residues. Deletions cut 0 bases from V and 2 bases from J, with 12 bases between. CDR1 is SGDLS and CDR2 is YYNGEE in the germline V gene. The CDR3 nucleotides are TGTGCCAGCAGCGTAGAGGGCAGTGCAACCTACGAGCAGTACTTC. Translating gives CASSVEGSATYEQYF.

The rearrangement links TRBV16 to TRBJ2-7; possibly TRBD1 or TRBD2 for D (6 bases each). CDR1 is KGHSY, CDR2 FQNENV, per germline. CDR3 length: 15 amino acids. Trimming removed 0 bases from V and 6 bases from J, with 15 bases in between. The CDR3 bases are TGTGCCAGCAGCCAATCGTGGGGGGCCGGGGCCGAGCAGTACTTC. This translates into CASSQSWGAGAEQYF.

The chain links TRBV19 to TRBJ1-5; maybe TRBD1 (5 bases). The CDR3 runs 16 residues. The V end was cut by 0 bases, the J end by 1 base, with 10 bases between. CDR1 is LNHDA and CDR2 is SQIVND in the germline V gene (reference sequence). The chain's CDR3 is CASSIETGASNQPQHF. The CDR3 coding sequence is TGTGCCAGTAGTATAGAAACCGGGGCCAGCAATCAGCCCCAGCATTTT.

V is TRBV6-4 and J is TRBJ2-3; TRBD1 is a possible D gene (5 bases). Germline assignment: CDR1 MRHNA and CDR2 SNTAGT. Trimming removed 0 bases at V and 0 bases at J, with 7 bases between. The CDR3 covers 15 residues. CDR3: CASSDSQDSTDTQYF. As DNA, the CDR3 is TGTGCCAGCAGTGACTCACAGGATAGCACAGATACGCAGTATTTT.